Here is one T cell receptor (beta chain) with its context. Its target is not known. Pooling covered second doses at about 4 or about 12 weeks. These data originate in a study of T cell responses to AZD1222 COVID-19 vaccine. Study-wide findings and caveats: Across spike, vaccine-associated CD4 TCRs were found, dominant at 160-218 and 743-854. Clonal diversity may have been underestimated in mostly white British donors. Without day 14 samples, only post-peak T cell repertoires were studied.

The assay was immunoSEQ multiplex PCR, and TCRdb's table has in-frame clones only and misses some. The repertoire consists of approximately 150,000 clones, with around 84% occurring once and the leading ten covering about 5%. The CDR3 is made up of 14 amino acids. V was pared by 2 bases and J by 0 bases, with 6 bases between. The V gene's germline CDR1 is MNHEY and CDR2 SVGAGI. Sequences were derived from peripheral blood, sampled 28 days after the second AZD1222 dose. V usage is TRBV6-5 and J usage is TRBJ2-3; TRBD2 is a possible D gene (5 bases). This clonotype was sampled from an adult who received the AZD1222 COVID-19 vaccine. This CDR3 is CASSYSGSTDTQYF. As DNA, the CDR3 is TGTGCCAGCAGTTACAGCGGTAGCACAGATACGCAGTATTTT.